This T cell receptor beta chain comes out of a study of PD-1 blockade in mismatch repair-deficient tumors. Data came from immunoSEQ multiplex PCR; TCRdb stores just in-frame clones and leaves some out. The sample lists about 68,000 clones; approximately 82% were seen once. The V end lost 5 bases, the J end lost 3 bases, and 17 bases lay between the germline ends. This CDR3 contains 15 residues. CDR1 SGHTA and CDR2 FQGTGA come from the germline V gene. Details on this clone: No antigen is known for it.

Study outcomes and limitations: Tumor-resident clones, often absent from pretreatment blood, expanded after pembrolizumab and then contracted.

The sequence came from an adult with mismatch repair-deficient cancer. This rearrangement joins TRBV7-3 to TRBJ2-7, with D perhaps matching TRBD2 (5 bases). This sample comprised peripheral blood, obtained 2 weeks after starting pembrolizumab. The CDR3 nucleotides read TGTGCCAGCAGCCCTTTCGCGGGTCCCGTCTACGAGCAGTACTTC. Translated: CASSPFAGPVYEQYF. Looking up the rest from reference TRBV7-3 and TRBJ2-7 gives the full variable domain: GAGVSQTPSNKVTEKGKYVELRCDPISGHTALYWYRQSLGQGPEFLIYFQGTGAADDSGLPNDRFFAVRPEGSVSTLKIQRTERGDSAVYLCASSPFAGPVYEQYFGPGTRLTVT.